This record concerns one TCR beta chain sequence. This clone was seen a few times. It lacks a known antigen. The input lacks base qualities; no much larger clone sits a single base away. These data belong to a study of cytotoxic CD8 clonotypes in ibrutinib-treated CLL (dated by TCRdb to about 2021). In terms of the full investigation: The cohort had ten to twelve relapsed/refractory and approximately 15 treatment-naive patients; 17 were IGHV unmutated. Responses were partial in around 25 patients and complete in 2; after median 68 months follow-up, around 15 stayed in remission and approximately 12 progressed. Samples at response were collected after a median of approximately twelve months of treatment, with a range of 6 to 36 months. An average of around 250,000 productive templates and about 100,000 productive rearrangements was obtained per sample. Of the 85 to 90 participants in the trial, roughly 25 had longitudinal samples available. Cryopreserved peripheral blood mononuclear cells were collected before treatment, at response, and at either disease progression or sustained remission. Every remission and progressive disease sample was obtained while ibrutinib was still being received by the patients.

From cysteine to phenylalanine, the CDR3 is 15 amino acids long. The retained sequence is limited to the CDR3, 45 bases, with the frame set at the first base. The germline V gene provides CDR1 LGHNA and CDR2 YNFKEQ. Trimming removed 4 bases from V and 4 bases from J, leaving 14 bases between the germline ends. Each clonotype received, on average, around 10x coverage in deep resolution sequencing performed on a MiSeq, where the target depth lay between 1 in 1 million and 1 in 200,000 T cells. TCR beta libraries were generated with the immunoSEQ hsTCRB Kit. In the source study's methods: Data were analyzed with ImmunoSEQ Data Assistant and ImmunoSEQ Analyzer, with V, D and J genes assigned per IMGT definitions. Clonality, which ranges from 0 to 1, was calculated as one minus the normalized Shannon entropy of productive rearrangement frequencies. Public clonotype analysis was restricted to overrepresented clonotypes comprising at least 0.05% of each patient's repertoire. Repertoires from around 13 age-matched healthy donors in immuneACCESS were used as clonality controls. Not all clones reach the TCRdb copy of this immuneACCESS table, which keeps in-frame sequences only. Checked studies attribute under half of the gap to unresolved V genes and leave the rest unexplained. For V, J and clone size, that table is used; D and trimming come from the DNA. The table for this sample lists 40,000 to 60,000 clones; around half of them were counted only once. The ten largest account for about 33% of the sample.

Explained via the paper, the time point label denotes: approximately eleven months on ibrutinib. For TCR beta library preparation, around 1.8 micrograms of genomic DNA were extracted from the cryopreserved PBMCs. High-throughput TCR beta sequencing was performed on longitudinal blood samples from CLL patients receiving ibrutinib monotherapy. The patients took part in an open-label, single-center phase 2 trial of ibrutinib monotherapy. Overall results and qualifications from the work: Clonality rose at ibrutinib response, remained stable during sustained remission, and dropped back toward baseline at progression. Sampling times were not matched between patients in sustained remission and patients whose disease was progressing, and lymph node repertoires were not examined. Public clonotypes were rare and either shrank or stayed stable during treatment, and the rise in clonality at ibrutinib response reflected expansion of private clonotypes. At baseline, clonality was higher than in age-matched healthy donors and showed a strong correlation with circulating CD8+ T-cell counts.

The clonotype comes from a human donor with chronic lymphocytic leukemia. The chain is made from TRBV4-2 and TRBJ1-5; perhaps TRBD1 is the D gene, with 5 bases matching. Sequences were derived from PBMCs, sampled after 12 months of ibrutinib treatment. The sequence in DNA is TGTGCCAGCAGCCCCAGGGCGGGGTCGAATCAGCCCCAGCATTTT. Its protein reads: CASSPRAGSNQPQHF.